The sequence of this T cell receptor beta chain was determined in a study of blood T cell repertoires in COVID-19. Turning to the study itself: PBMCs, B-cell-depleted T cells, or T cells provided the cDNA or gDNA that made up the material.

As processed by the authors: From reference gene primer amplification, estimates of nucleated cell counts were derived. Clones were read by immunoSEQ multiplex PCR, and TCRdb kept only the in-frame ones, dropping some. D and trimming were read from the DNA, whereas the V and J calls and clone size are those reported in that table. The sample contains fewer than 250,000 clones, around 90% of which appear only once. The receptor's source is a man aged 25-40 years with acute or convalescent COVID-19. Specimen: peripheral blood.

As DNA, the CDR3 is TGTGCCAGCAGCTCGGGACAGTTGAGATCACCCCTCCACTTT. It yields the protein CASSSGQLRSPLHF. The chain uses TRBV7-9 and TRBJ1-6, with 7 positions matching TRBD1. Germline trimming cut 4 bases from V and 10 bases from J; bases unmatched to any gene: 7. The germline V gene encodes CDR1 SEHNR and CDR2 FQNEAQ (reference sequence). The CDR3 has 14 residues. Complete variable domain (other parts from reference TRBV7-9 and TRBJ1-6): DTGVSQNPRHKITKRGQNVTFRCDPISEHNRLYWYRQTLGQGPEFLTYFQNEAQLEKSRLLSDRFSAERPKGSFSTLEIQRTEQGDSAMYLCASSSGQLRSPLHFGNGTRLTVT.